Each of the 9 T cell receptor beta chains below was sequenced from the same sample in a study of neurological immune-mediated disorders. TCRdb recomputed calls from the 5' RACE reads with MiXCR, one row per CDR3 protein. Of 45,000 or so distinct CDR3 sequences detected, 10% to 15% appear once; the ten largest clones hold about 1.3%. Sequencing was carried out using PBMCs. Receptors were obtained from a female donor in good health.

This clonotype was detected only a few times. This may come from a read error, since a much larger clone is one base off. V is TRBV9 and J is TRBJ2-6; D may be TRBD1 (6 bases). The CDR3 runs 17 residues. Germline V CDR1 and CDR2: SGDLS, YYNGEE. The V gene lost 4 bases and the J gene lost 2 bases, with 16 bases spanning the gap. DNA of the CDR3: TGTGCCAGCAGCCCTCGACAGGCTCACCCTGGGGCCAACGTCCTGACTTTC. It translates to CASSPRQAHPGANVLTF.

This clonotype was found many times. The chain combines TRBV10-1 with TRBJ1-4; a possible D gene is TRBD1 (6 bases). CDR1 and CDR2 from the germline V gene are WNHNN and SYGVQD (reference sequence). The CDR3 runs 15 residues. V was cut by 2 bases and J by 5 bases, with 12 bases left in between. Written as DNA, the CDR3 is TGCGCCAGCAGTGAGCTTCCAGGGGCGAATGAAAAACTGTTTTTT. Translation: CASSELPGANEKLFF.

This clonotype was seen at least ten times. The chain employs TRBV18 and TRBJ1-1; D may be TRBD1 (5 bases). Germline CDR1 KGHSH, CDR2 LQKENI. The CDR3 has 13 residues. V shed 5 bases and J shed 6 bases, with 13 bases lying between them. CDR3: CASSWTSEAEAFF. The CDR3 DNA is TGTGCCAGCTCATGGACAAGTGAGGCTGAAGCTTTCTTT.

J is TRBJ2-5 and V is TRBV20-1, with D possibly being TRBD1 (5 bases). Germline CDR1 and CDR2: DFQATT and SNEGSKA (reference sequence). The CDR3 sequence is 15 residues long. V was cut by 5 bases and J by 8 bases, with 24 bases left in between. The CDR3 DNA reads as TGCAGTGCTTCCGCCCGGGTGGGGCAAACGGATACCCAGTACTTC. Translating it yields CSASARVGQTDTQYF.

This clonotype was counted many times. V and J are TRBV5-1 and TRBJ2-5, with D maybe TRBD1 (7 bases). In germline, CDR1 is SGHRS, CDR2 YFSETQ. The CDR3 covers 13 residues. V gave up 4 bases and J gave up 3 bases, with 10 bases separating them. CDR3 in DNA: TGCGCCAGCAGCCGGGGGACAGAAGAGACCCAGTACTTC. Encoded protein: CASSRGTEETQYF.

This clonotype was detected many times. V and J are TRBV28 and TRBJ1-2, with D perhaps matching TRBD1 (5 bases). V was cut by 7 bases and J by 4 bases, with 16 bases left in between. Looked up from germline, CDR1 is MDHEN and CDR2 is SYDVKM. This CDR3 has 14 amino acids. The CDR3 sequence is CASTSGQQTYGYTF. DNA of the CDR3: TGTGCCAGCACCTCAGGGCAGCAAACCTATGGCTACACCTTC.

The sample holds many counts of this clonotype. The rearrangement joins TRBV6-6 to TRBJ1-2; D perhaps matches TRBD1 (5 bases). V lost 6 bases, J lost 4 bases, and 15 bases lay in between. Germline V gene lookup returns CDR1 MNHNY and CDR2 SVGAGI (reference sequence). The CDR3 runs to 14 residues. The DNA for the CDR3 is TGTGCCAGCAGCTACGACAGACAGAGCTATGGCTACACCTTC. It translates to CASSYDRQSYGYTF.

Details on this clonotype: The junction shows a germline mismatch at one end, possibly a read error. The rearrangement joins TRBV20-1 to TRBJ1-1, with a weak D call TRBD1 (5 bases). The CDR3 covers 13 residues. Germline CDR1 DFQATT, CDR2 SNEGSKA (reference sequence). This CDR3 is CSTMGPSGAETFF. Written as DNA, the CDR3 is TGCAGTACTATGGGACCCTCGGGAGCTGAAACTTTCTTT.

This clonotype has ten or more counts. The V call is TRBV6-5, the J call TRBJ1-4; 7 nucleotides match TRBD1. Looked up from germline, CDR1 is MNHEY and CDR2 is SVGAGI. V gave up 6 bases and J gave up 0 bases; unmatched junction bases: 10. This CDR3 spans 17 amino acids. Written as DNA, the CDR3 is TGTGCCAGCAGCCGACAGGGCCCGCCTACAACTAATGAAAAACTGTTTTTT. It translates to CASSRQGPPTTNEKLFF.